Below, 27 T cell receptor beta chains from the same sample are listed, as sequenced in a study of blood T cell repertoires in COVID-19. The assay was immunoSEQ multiplex PCR, and TCRdb's table has in-frame clones only and misses some. The sample shows 150,000 to 200,000 clones, more than 75% of them seen only once. Sequencing input: peripheral blood. The receptors come from a woman between 50 and 59 years old with active or convalescent COVID-19.

This chain connects TRBV6-2 or TRBV6-3 to TRBJ2-1, with TRBD1 identical over 7 bases. V was clipped by 6 bases and J by 2 bases; unmatched bases: 7. The CDR3 totals 15 residues. Germline V gene data show CDR1 as MNHEY and CDR2 as SVGEGT. The CDR3 sequence: CASSPGDRAYNEQFF. In DNA, the CDR3 is TGTGCCAGCAGCCCCGGCGACAGGGCCTACAATGAGCAGTTCTTC.

This chain links TRBV19 with TRBJ1-2, with D possibly matching TRBD1 (6 bases). The length of the CDR3 is 15 residues. CDR1 is LNHDA, CDR2 SQIVND, per germline (reference sequence). Trimming removed 5 bases at V and 3 bases at J, with 16 bases between. This CDR3 is CASSPTGSVDYGYTF. The CDR3, as DNA: TGTGCCAGTAGTCCCACAGGGAGCGTCGACTATGGCTACACCTTC.

The gene calls are TRBV29-1 and TRBJ1-6; 11 bases agree with TRBD1. Germline V lookup: CDR1 SQVTM, CDR2 ANQGSEA. V shed 6 bases, J shed 5 bases, and the junction held 3 bases outside the gene matches. The CDR3 has 14 amino acids. The CDR3 sequence is CSVRTGGDNSPLHF. The DNA for the CDR3 is TGCAGCGTCCGGACAGGGGGCGATAATTCACCCCTCCACTTT. The whole variable domain, filled in from reference TRBV29-1 and TRBJ1-6, reads SAVISQKPSRDICQRGTSLTIQCQVDSQVTMMFWYRQQPGQSLTLIATANQGSEATYESGFVIDKFPISRPNLTFSTLTVSNMSPEDSSIYLCSVRTGGDNSPLHFGNGTRLTVT.

The chain employs TRBV5-4 and TRBJ1-2; D is unclear. The CDR3 length is 14 residues. Trimming removed 4 bases from V and 2 bases from J, with 12 bases in between. CDR1 SGHNT and CDR2 YYREEE come from the germline V gene (reference sequence). The CDR3 spells CASSPLGLNYGYTF. The CDR3 DNA sequence: TGTGCCAGCAGCCCCCTCGGACTGAACTATGGCTACACCTTC.

The chain combines TRBV28 with TRBJ2-7; 10 bases match TRBD1. Trimming cost V 5 bases and J 4 bases; bases outside gene matches: 8. This CDR3 region has 15 residues. Germline V CDR1 and CDR2: MDHEN, SYDVKM. CDR3: CASSLRTGGTYEQYF. The CDR3 DNA sequence: TGTGCCAGCAGTCTCCGGACAGGGGGGACATACGAGCAGTACTTC. Looking up the rest from reference TRBV28 and TRBJ2-7 gives the full variable domain: DVKVTQSSRYLVKRTGEKVFLECVQDMDHENMFWYRQDPGLGLRLIYFSYDVKMKEKGDIPEGYSVSREKKERFSLILESASTNQTSMYLCASSLRTGGTYEQYFGPGTRLTVT.

This chain connects TRBV7-2 to TRBJ1-1; TRBD1 is a possible D gene (5 bases). CDR3 length: 16 amino acids. V was trimmed by 2 bases and J by 0 bases, leaving 13 bases between them. Germline V CDR1 and CDR2: SGHTA, FQGNSA. The CDR3 loop reads CASSLLGEGMNTEAFF. As DNA, the CDR3 is TGTGCCAGCAGCTTACTAGGGGAGGGAATGAACACTGAAGCTTTCTTT. The variable domain in full, with the rest retrieved from reference TRBV7-2 and TRBJ1-1, is GAGVSQSPSNKVTEKGKDVELRCDPISGHTALYWYRQSLGQGLEFLIYFQGNSAPDKSGLPSDRFSAERTGGSVSTLTIQRTQQEDSAVYLCASSLLGEGMNTEAFFGQGTRLTVV.

V and J are TRBV6-2 or TRBV6-3 and TRBJ2-5; 7 bases map to TRBD2. The CDR3 extends over 13 amino acids. Trimming at V came to 5 bases and at J to 4 bases, leaving 4 bases not matched to a gene. CDR1 MNHEY and CDR2 SVGEGT come from the germline V gene. The CDR3 here is CASSLLAGETQYF. The CDR3 DNA is TGTGCCAGCAGTCTCTTAGCGGGAGAGACCCAGTACTTC.

This chain uses TRBV6-2 or TRBV6-3 with TRBJ1-1; 8 bases match TRBD1. V lost 6 bases, J lost 3 bases, and 6 bases stayed unmatched. There are 14 residues in the CDR3. Germline CDR1 MNHEY, CDR2 SVGEGT. Written as DNA, the CDR3 is TGTGCCAGCAGCGTCGGACAGGGTGACACTGAAGCTTTCTTT. Protein product: CASSVGQGDTEAFF.

In DNA, the CDR3 is TGTGCCAGCAGCCAGGCGCTTGGGACTAGCGGGAGCTACAATGAGCAGTTCTTC. Residues: CASSQALGTSGSYNEQFF. J is TRBJ2-1 and V is TRBV4-2; 14 nucleotides line up with TRBD2. Germline-derived CDR1 and CDR2 are LGHNA and YNFKEQ. This CDR3 comprises 18 residues. The trim removed 3 bases at V and 3 bases at J, leaving 7 bases unmatched.

The chain uses TRBV19 and TRBJ1-2; D is perhaps TRBD1 (6 bases). Between the trimmed V and J ends, which lost 6 bases and 5 bases, there was a span of 16 bases. The CDR3 covers 14 residues. Germline CDR1 and CDR2: LNHDA and SQIVND (reference sequence). CDR3 in amino acids: CASSRVGAEYGYTF. The DNA of the CDR3 is TGTGCCAGTAGCCGTGTGGGGGCAGAATATGGCTACACCTTC.

The V gene is TRBV11-2, the J gene TRBJ1-4; D not resolved. Germline lookup yields CDR1 SGHAT and CDR2 FQNNGV. There are 14 residues in the CDR3. Trimming stripped 5 bases from V and 7 bases from J, with 14 bases between. The CDR3 coding sequence is TGTGCCAGCAGCCTAAACAGTGGAACTGAAAAACTGTTTTTT. Amino acids: CASSLNSGTEKLFF.

The chain links TRBV2 to TRBJ2-1; 10 bases align to TRBD1. V shed 8 bases, J shed 0 bases, and the junction held 10 bases outside the gene matches. This CDR3 comprises 17 residues. CDR1 and CDR2 (germline): SNHLY, FYNNEI. The CDR3 DNA follows: TGTGCCAGCCGGACAGGGGGGGCGTCTCGCTCCTACAATGAGCAGTTCTTC. This translates into CASRTGGASRSYNEQFF.

The V and J genes are TRBV19 and TRBJ2-7; D may be TRBD2 (6 bases). Germline V gene sequence: CDR1 LNHDA, CDR2 SQIVND (reference sequence). The V end lost 6 bases, the J end lost 4 bases, and 19 bases lay between the germline ends. This CDR3 is built from 15 residues. The DNA for the CDR3 is TGTGCCAGTAGAGGGACTGCAAGTCCTCGGTACGAGCAGTACTTC. This translates into CASRGTASPRYEQYF.

This chain connects TRBV7-2 to TRBJ2-5; perhaps TRBD1 as D (6 bases). This CDR3 comprises 13 residues. V was pared by 3 bases and J by 4 bases, with 9 bases between. Per the germline V gene, CDR1 is SGHTA and CDR2 is FQGNSA. In DNA, the CDR3 is TGTGCCAGCAGCTTCGGACAGCGAGAGACCCAGTACTTC. Translation: CASSFGQRETQYF.

The rearrangement uses TRBV6-2 or TRBV6-3 and TRBJ1-6; no reliable D call. This CDR3 is built from 15 residues. With 0 bases removed from V and 5 bases from J, the gap between germline ends came to 8 bases. CDR1 MNHEY and CDR2 SVGEGT come from the germline V gene. CDR3 DNA sequence: TGTGCCAGCAGTTACTCAAGACAAGATAATTCACCCCTCCACTTT. The encoded protein is CASSYSRQDNSPLHF.

V is TRBV30 and J is TRBJ1-5; D unresolved. This CDR3 contains 13 residues. V lost 3 bases and J 7 bases, leaving 13 bases between the germline ends. Germline loops: CDR1 GTSNPN, CDR2 SVGIG (reference sequence). This chain's CDR3 is CAWSQRGGQPQHF. The CDR3, as DNA: TGTGCCTGGAGCCAACGGGGAGGGCAGCCCCAGCATTTT.

This chain uses TRBV7-2 with TRBJ2-2; 14 nucleotides align to TRBD2. Germline loops: CDR1 SGHTA, CDR2 FQGNSA. V was clipped by 4 bases and J by 3 bases; unmatched bases: 10. CDR3 size: 19 residues. The CDR3 region has the DNA TGTGCCAGCAGCTCGCGACTAGCGGGGGGGCTTCGCGACACCGGGGAGCTGTTTTTT. Protein sequence: CASSSRLAGGLRDTGELFF. Variable domain in full (rest from reference TRBV7-2 and TRBJ2-2): GAGVSQSPSNKVTEKGKDVELRCDPISGHTALYWYRQSLGQGLEFLIYFQGNSAPDKSGLPSDRFSAERTGGSVSTLTIQRTQQEDSAVYLCASSSRLAGGLRDTGELFFGEGSRLTVL.

This clone was recorded a few times. The CDR3 bases are TGCAGCGTTGACACTAGCGGGAGTAAGAACGAGCAGTACTTC. Its translation is CSVDTSGSKNEQYF. The chain carries TRBV29-1 and TRBJ2-7, with 11 nucleotides matching TRBD2. Germline V gene lookup returns CDR1 SQVTM and CDR2 ANQGSEA. CDR3 length: 14 amino acids. After removal of 3 bases from V and 5 bases from J, the junction contained 6 bases not matched to a gene.

This chain links TRBV6-2 or TRBV6-3 with TRBJ2-7; maybe TRBD1 (5 bases). CDR1 is MNHEY, CDR2 SVGEGT, per germline. This CDR3 is 13 amino acids long. Trimming shortened V by 4 bases and J by 6 bases, and 13 bases separated the two germline ends. In DNA form, the CDR3 reads TGTGCCAGCAGTTGGAGTGCTAGGGGCGAGCAGTACTTC. The encoded protein is CASSWSARGEQYF.

This clone was observed a handful of times. The chain recombines TRBV6-4 with TRBJ1-5, with 7 bases lining up with TRBD1. This CDR3 is 16 amino acids long. Germline-derived CDR1 and CDR2 are MRHNA and SNTAGT. V was clipped by 4 bases and J by 2 bases; unmatched bases: 8. CDR3 protein: CASSGPGQGGNQPQHF. The CDR3 coding sequence is TGTGCCAGCAGTGGCCCGGGGCAGGGGGGCAATCAGCCCCAGCATTTT.

This clone was recorded only once. V is TRBV3-1 (or the pseudogene TRBV3-2) and J is TRBJ2-3; 7 bases fit TRBD1. Germline V lookup: CDR1 LGHDT, CDR2 YNNKEL (reference sequence). CDR3 length: 14 residues. The V and J ends lost 4 bases and 8 bases, in that order; junction bases with no gene match: 9. CDR3 residues: CASSRDRGLSTQYF. The CDR3 nucleotides read TGTGCCAGCAGCCGGGACAGAGGACTTAGTACGCAGTATTTT.

This chain connects TRBV5-6 to TRBJ2-5; the match to TRBD1 covers 7 bases. The CDR3 is made up of 16 amino acids. J was trimmed by 1 base and V by 3 bases; bases with no gene match: 9. The germline CDR1 and CDR2 sequences are SGHDT and YYEEEE. Written as DNA, the CDR3 is TGTGCCAGCAGCTCCCGACAGGGCGGTTCCCAAGAGACCCAGTACTTC. As protein: CASSSRQGGSQETQYF.

The chain combines TRBV5-1 with TRBJ1-2; maybe TRBD1 (5 bases). This CDR3 is 14 amino acids long. Trimming cost V 4 bases and J 6 bases, with 16 bases left between them. Germline assignment: CDR1 SGHRS and CDR2 YFSETQ. CDR3 in amino acids: CASSPGRGGDGYTF. For the CDR3, the DNA is TGCGCCAGCAGCCCAGGAAGGGGAGGTGATGGCTACACCTTC.

The chain combines TRBV3-1 (or the pseudogene TRBV3-2) with TRBJ1-6, with a tentative D call TRBD1 (6 bases). The CDR3 extends over 14 amino acids. Germline CDR1 is LGHDT and CDR2 is YNNKEL (reference sequence). V dropped 4 bases and J dropped 10 bases, with 14 bases sitting between them. CDR3 amino acids: CASSPSRGGSPLHF. As DNA, the CDR3 is TGTGCCAGCAGCCCAAGCAGGGGTGGATCACCCCTCCACTTT.

The chain carries TRBV4-3 and TRBJ2-1; TRBD1 might be the D (5 bases). Looked up from germline, CDR1 is LGHNA and CDR2 is YSLEER. V was trimmed by 0 bases and J by 9 bases, leaving 12 bases between them. The CDR3 totals 14 residues. This CDR3 is CASSQDPRASEQFF. The CDR3 bases are TGCGCCAGCAGCCAAGACCCCAGGGCAAGTGAGCAGTTCTTC.

Turning to this clone: A read error may account for a junction end that differs from germline. This chain uses TRBV7-2 with TRBJ2-5; 12 positions agree with TRBD2. The CDR3 contains 13 residues. The germline CDR1 and CDR2 sequences are SGHTA and FQGNSA. The DNA of the CDR3 is TGTGCCAGCAGCACCAGACTAGCGGGAGAGCGGGACTTC. Amino acid sequence: CASSTRLAGERDF. Complete variable domain (other parts from reference TRBV7-2 and TRBJ2-5): GAGVSQSPSNKVTEKGKDVELRCDPISGHTALYWYRQSLGQGLEFLIYFQGNSAPDKSGLPSDRFSAERTGGSVSTLTIQRTQQEDSAVYLCASSTRLAGERDFGPGTRLLVL.

This rearrangement joins TRBV19 to TRBJ2-2, with D perhaps TRBD2 (6 bases). This CDR3 region has 16 residues. Germline V gene data show CDR1 as LNHDA and CDR2 as SQIVND (reference sequence). The V end was cut by 4 bases, the J end by 1 base, with 13 bases between. As DNA, the CDR3 is TGTGCCAGTAGTACCGTCCGGGAGCTGAACACCGGGGAGCTGTTTTTT. This encodes CASSTVRELNTGELFF.